This T cell receptor beta chain emerged from a study of T cell repertoires and HLA-DP antigens. Sequencing was performed with immunoSEQ multiplex PCR; in TCRdb, only in-frame clones are kept and a portion is missing. Among fewer than 95,000 clones listed, 86% were seen once. Germline V gene lookup returns CDR1 MNHNS and CDR2 SASEGT. V lost 6 bases and J 0 bases, leaving 8 bases between the germline ends. The CDR3 covers 13 residues. With respect to this clone: The target antigen is unknown.

This TCR was sampled from a man aged 50 to 59 in good health and CMV-seronegative. Sequences were obtained from CD4+ T cells from PBMCs. The chain carries TRBV6-1 and TRBJ1-1; D is unresolved. The CDR3 reads CASRRILNTEAFF. The CDR3, as DNA: TGTGCCAGCAGGAGGATCTTGAACACTGAAGCTTTCTTT.